This T cell receptor (beta chain) was profiled in a study of cytomegalovirus exposure and HLA in healthy donors. Trimming stripped 3 bases from V and 9 bases from J, with 9 bases between. CDR3 size: 13 residues. Germline lookup yields CDR1 MDHEN and CDR2 SYDVKM. PCR was performed using 60 Vbeta and 13 Jbeta primers. Repertoires were generated with immunoSEQ multiplex PCR, while TCRdb's copy carries only in-frame clones and drops some. The sample records some 270,000 clones, approximately 80% being singletons. Donors in the study were healthy people who gave bone marrow. The chain combines TRBV28 with TRBJ1-6; D not certain. The sample consisted of PBMCs. The clonotype originates from a girl between 2 and 10 years old in good health and CMV-seronegative. The CDR3 bases are TGTGCCAGCAGTTTGAACGTCGGTTCACCCCTCCACTTT. Encoded protein: CASSLNVGSPLHF.